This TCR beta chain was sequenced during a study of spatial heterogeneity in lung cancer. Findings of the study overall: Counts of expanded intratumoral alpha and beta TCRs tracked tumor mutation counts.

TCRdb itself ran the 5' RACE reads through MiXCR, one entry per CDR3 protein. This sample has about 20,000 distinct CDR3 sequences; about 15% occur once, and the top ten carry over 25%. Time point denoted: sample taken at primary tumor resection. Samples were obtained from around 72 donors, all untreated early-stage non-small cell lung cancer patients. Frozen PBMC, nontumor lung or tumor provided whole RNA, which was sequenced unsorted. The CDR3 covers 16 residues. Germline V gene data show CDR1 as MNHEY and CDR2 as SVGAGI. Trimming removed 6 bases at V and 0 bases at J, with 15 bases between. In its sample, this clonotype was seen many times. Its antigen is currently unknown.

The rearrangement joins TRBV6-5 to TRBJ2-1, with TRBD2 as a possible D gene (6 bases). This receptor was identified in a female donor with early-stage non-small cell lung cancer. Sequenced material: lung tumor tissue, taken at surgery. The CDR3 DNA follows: TGTGCCAGCAGAGAGGGACTCCCGAGCTCCTACAATGAGCAGTTCTTC. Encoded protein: CASREGLPSSYNEQFF.